These 25 T cell receptor beta chains came from one sample sequenced in a study of cytomegalovirus exposure and HLA in healthy donors. PCR involved 60 Vbeta and 13 Jbeta primers. The table came from immunoSEQ multiplex PCR; TCRdb's copy has only in-frame clones and leaves some out. The repertoire holds some 40,000 clones, with 82% as singletons. Sequencing was done on a sample of PBMCs. The receptors come from a woman aged 18-29 years in good health and CMV-seropositive.

The chain recombines TRBV11-2 with TRBJ2-1; possibly TRBD1 for D (6 bases). Trimming cost V 3 bases and J 3 bases, with 12 bases left between them. CDR3 length: 15 amino acids. Germline V lookup: CDR1 SGHAT, CDR2 FQNNGV. The CDR3 loop reads CASSFSTGYYNEQFF. The CDR3 bases are TGTGCCAGCAGCTTTAGCACAGGGTACTACAATGAGCAGTTCTTC.

This sequence joins TRBV28 and TRBJ1-3, with D unclear. The V and J ends lost 5 bases and 5 bases respectively, with 13 bases between them. The CDR3 covers 14 residues. Germline V CDR1 and CDR2: MDHEN, SYDVKM. CDR3 coding DNA: TGTGCCAGCAGTCCGACCGGCGGAAGAAACACCATATATTTT. Protein: CASSPTGGRNTIYF. Combining the CDR3 with reference TRBV28 and TRBJ1-3 gives the whole variable domain DVKVTQSSRYLVKRTGEKVFLECVQDMDHENMFWYRQDPGLGLRLIYFSYDVKMKEKGDIPEGYSVSREKKERFSLILESASTNQTSMYLCASSPTGGRNTIYFGEGSWLTVV.

Details on this clone: The sample holds other DNA sequences that translate to the same CDR3. The chain carries TRBV4-3 and TRBJ2-1; 9 bases fit TRBD2. Germline V gene sequence: CDR1 LGHNA, CDR2 YSLEER. With V trimmed by 1 base and J by 4 bases, 2 bases remained unmatched. The CDR3 contains 15 residues. The CDR3 nucleotides read TGCGCCAGCAGCCAAGTTACTAGCGGGTACAATGAGCAGTTCTTC. It yields the protein CASSQVTSGYNEQFF.

The chain joins TRBV2 to TRBJ2-1; 7 nucleotides align to TRBD2. Trimming cost V 3 bases and J 7 bases; bases outside gene matches: 12. CDR3 length: 16 residues. Germline V lookup: CDR1 SNHLY, CDR2 FYNNEI. CDR3 in DNA: TGTGCCAGCAGTGAGCCGGGAGGTCAGCGGAATAATGAGCAGTTCTTC. Amino acids: CASSEPGGQRNNEQFF.

This clone turned up a few times. The chain links TRBV27 to TRBJ2-6; maybe TRBD1 (6 bases). CDR1 and CDR2 (germline): MNHEY, SMNVEV (reference sequence). The CDR3 extends over 16 amino acids. V was shortened by 4 bases and J by 2 bases, with 12 bases between the two germline ends. The CDR3 sequence: CASSSTGWPGANVLTF. CDR3 in DNA: TGTGCCAGCAGTTCAACAGGGTGGCCTGGGGCCAACGTCCTGACTTTC.

V is TRBV27 and J is TRBJ2-1, with 9 nucleotides matching TRBD2. The J segment lost 5 bases and the V segment lost 0 bases, leaving 8 bases of the junction unmatched. CDR1 is MNHEY, CDR2 SMNVEV, per germline (reference sequence). The CDR3 sequence is 17 residues long. CDR3 DNA: TGTGCCAGCAGTTTATCCCCTGGTAGCGGGGGTGACAATGAGCAGTTCTTC. It encodes CASSLSPGSGGDNEQFF.

The chain joins TRBV4-2 to TRBJ1-6; TRBD1 matches 10 bases. The germline V gene encodes CDR1 LGHNA and CDR2 YNFKEQ. V shed 5 bases and J 8 bases; nucleotides not matched to a gene: 18. The CDR3 runs to 19 residues. In nucleotides, the CDR3 is TGTGCCAGCAGCATGCCGGGACAGGGGAGTCCGTTGATCGATTCACCCCTCCACTTT. It encodes CASSMPGQGSPLIDSPLHF.

This clone was detected a few times. The rearrangement joins TRBV7-8 to TRBJ1-3; the D gene is possibly TRBD1 (5 bases). This CDR3 spans 18 amino acids. Trimming took off 2 bases at V and 0 bases at J, with 17 bases between the two ends. CDR1 is SGHVS, CDR2 FQNEAQ, per germline. The CDR3: CASSLKKGGTLSGNTIYF. CDR3 coding DNA: TGTGCCAGCAGCTTAAAGAAGGGAGGGACCCTCTCTGGAAACACCATATATTTT.

CDR3 bases: TGTGCCACCCGGACAGGGCCCCAGGGGGAGCAGTACTTC. Protein sequence: CATRTGPQGEQYF. The chain links TRBV7-2 to TRBJ2-7; 8 bases match TRBD1. V lost 10 bases to trimming and J lost 7 bases; unmatched junction nucleotides: 12. The length of the CDR3 is 13 residues. Germline values: CDR1 SGHTA, CDR2 FQGNSA.

V and J are TRBV2 and TRBJ1-2; D call uncertain. With 5 bases removed from V and 10 bases from J, the gap between germline ends came to 11 bases. Germline-derived CDR1 and CDR2 are SNHLY and FYNNEI. The CDR3 spans 11 residues. The DNA of the CDR3 is TGTGCCAGCAGTACCGGGATAACCTACACCTTC. As protein: CASSTGITYTF.

The V call is TRBV4-1, the J call TRBJ2-1, with 12 bases aligning to TRBD2. The CDR3 length is 18 residues. Trimming took 1 base from V and 5 from J; bases not matched to a gene: 9. Germline V gives CDR1 MGHRA, CDR2 YSYEKL. The CDR3 DNA sequence: TGCGCCAGCAGCCAAGCCCCTAGCGGGAGGGCCATCAACAATGAGCAGTTCTTC. It is translated as CASSQAPSGRAINNEQFF.

The chain recombines TRBV19 with TRBJ2-7; 10 bases align to TRBD1. The germline V gene has CDR1 LNHDA and CDR2 SQIVND (reference sequence). This CDR3 region has 12 residues. Trimming cost V 8 bases and J 4 bases; bases outside gene matches: 2. CDR3 in amino acids: CASSDRGYEQYF. Written as DNA, the CDR3 is TGTGCCAGTTCGGACAGGGGGTACGAGCAGTACTTC.

The rearrangement uses TRBV6-4 and TRBJ2-1; no definite D call. This CDR3 region has 14 residues. V lost 3 bases and J 4 bases, leaving 10 bases between the germline ends. Per the germline V gene, CDR1 is MRHNA and CDR2 is SNTAGT. Here the CDR3 reads CASSEDWSYNEQFF. Here the CDR3 DNA reads TGTGCCAGCAGTGAGGATTGGAGTTACAATGAGCAGTTCTTC.

V and J are TRBV6-5 and TRBJ2-3; TRBD1 matches at 7 bases. The CDR3 has 13 residues. J gave up 8 bases and V 5 bases, and 7 bases lay outside the gene matches. The germline CDR1 and CDR2 sequences are MNHEY and SVGAGI. The CDR3 region is CASSPEHRGTQYF. CDR3 bases: TGTGCCAGCAGTCCCGAACACAGGGGTACGCAGTATTTT.

This clone showed up just once. One end of the junction varies from germline; a read error may be responsible. CDR3 sequence: CSSSPKTSGIGQETQYF. In nucleotides, the CDR3 is TGTTCCAGCAGCCCTAAGACTAGCGGGATCGGTCAAGAGACCCAGTACTTC. The rearrangement links TRBV7-9 to TRBJ2-5; TRBD2 agrees at 11 bases. CDR1 is SEHNR, CDR2 FQNEAQ, per germline (reference sequence). The CDR3 is 17 amino acids.

V is TRBV28 and J is TRBJ2-7; TRBD1 aligns across 7 bases. This CDR3 is 15 amino acids long. V gave up 4 bases and J gave up 2 bases; unmatched junction bases: 8. The germline gives CDR1 MDHEN, CDR2 SYDVKM. This CDR3 reads CASSSPTGIAYEQYF. In nucleotides, the CDR3 is TGTGCCAGCAGTTCCCCGACAGGGATCGCCTACGAGCAGTACTTC.

This chain joins TRBV7-9 and TRBJ2-5; 8 positions match TRBD1. The J segment lost 11 bases and the V segment lost 1 base, leaving 15 bases of the junction unmatched. Germline V gene sequence: CDR1 SEHNR, CDR2 FQNEAQ (reference sequence). This CDR3 contains 16 residues. DNA of the CDR3: TGTGCCAGCAGCTTAGTGCTTGGGACAGGTACTTTCGGGCAGTACTTC. It is translated as CASSLVLGTGTFGQYF. Full variable domain (remainder filled in from reference TRBV7-9 and TRBJ2-5): DTGVSQNPRHKITKRGQNVTFRCDPISEHNRLYWYRQTLGQGPEFLTYFQNEAQLEKSRLLSDRFSAERPKGSFSTLEIQRTEQGDSAMYLCASSLVLGTGTFGQYFGPGTRLLVL.

This rearrangement joins TRBV19 to TRBJ2-4, with D possibly TRBD1 on 5 matching bases. Germline V CDR1 and CDR2: LNHDA, SQIVND (reference sequence). CDR3 length equals 11 residues. The CDR3, as DNA: TGTGTCGAAGGGGTGGGGAACATTCAGTACTTC. This gives the protein CVEGVGNIQYF.

V gene TRBV5-1 combines with J gene TRBJ1-1; weak D call: TRBD1 (6 bases). The CDR3 is 14 amino acids. V gave up 2 bases and J gave up 4 bases, with 12 bases separating them. The germline V gene has CDR1 SGHRS and CDR2 YFSETQ. The chain's CDR3 is CASSFGDRSTEAFF. The CDR3 DNA sequence: TGCGCCAGCAGCTTTGGAGACAGGAGCACTGAAGCTTTCTTT. Filled out from reference TRBV5-1 and TRBJ1-1, the complete variable domain reads KAGVTQTPRYLIKTRGQQVTLSCSPISGHRSVSWYQQTPGQGLQFLFEYFSETQRNKGNFPGRFSGRQFSNSRSEMNVSTLELGDSALYLCASSFGDRSTEAFFGQGTRLTVV.

The CDR3 DNA sequence: TGTGCCATCAGTGGCCGACAGGGTGGCGACTATGGCTACACCTTC. As protein: CAISGRQGGDYGYTF. V usage is TRBV10-3 and J usage is TRBJ1-2; 7 nucleotides agree with TRBD1. Germline assignment: CDR1 ENHRY and CDR2 SYGVKD. The ends lost 4 bases at V and 3 bases at J; junction bases unmatched: 8. The CDR3 length is 15 residues.

The CDR3 is CASSLRGLDEKLFF. DNA of the CDR3: TGCGCCAGCAGCCTCAGGGGGTTAGATGAAAAACTGTTTTTT. The rearrangement links TRBV4-1 to TRBJ1-4, with 7 bases matching TRBD1. CDR1 MGHRA and CDR2 YSYEKL come from the germline V gene. J was trimmed by 6 bases and V by 4 bases; bases with no gene match: 5. The CDR3 is made up of 14 amino acids.

The chain is built from TRBV28 and TRBJ2-1, with a tentative D call TRBD1 (6 bases). The V end lost 1 base, the J end lost 1 base, and 14 bases lay between the germline ends. The CDR3 totals 17 residues. The germline gives CDR1 MDHEN, CDR2 SYDVKM. The CDR3 nucleotides read TGTGCCAGCAGTTTATCCGTTACAGGGAGATCCTACAATGAGCAGTTCTTC. It translates to CASSLSVTGRSYNEQFF.

J is TRBJ1-2 and V is TRBV5-1, with 8 bases that match TRBD1. The CDR3 sequence is 12 residues long. Germline trimming cut 7 bases from V and 2 bases from J; bases unmatched to any gene: 1. From germline, CDR1 is SGHRS and CDR2 YFSETQ. CDR3 in amino acids: CASRDRNYGYTF. The CDR3 region has the DNA TGCGCCAGCCGGGACAGGAACTATGGCTACACCTTC.

The chain links TRBV19 to TRBJ2-7; TRBD2 matches at 8 bases. CDR1 is LNHDA and CDR2 is SQIVND in the germline V gene (reference sequence). CDR3 length equals 15 residues. J gave up 7 bases and V 6 bases, and 14 bases lay outside the gene matches. DNA of the CDR3: TGTGCCAGTAGCAACCCGGGGGGGTTAGTTCAAGAGCAGTACTTC. Protein: CASSNPGGLVQEQYF.

On this clone itself: Distinct nucleotide sequences in the sample also encode this CDR3. The gene calls are TRBV7-2 and TRBJ2-5; perhaps TRBD2 as D (6 bases). Germline assignment: CDR1 SGHTA and CDR2 FQGNSA. There are 13 residues in the CDR3. V gave up 1 base and J gave up 3 bases, with 6 bases separating them. CDR3 DNA: TGTGCCAGCAGCTTAGGGACTAAAGAGACCCAGTACTTC. Translated: CASSLGTKETQYF. Supplemented by reference TRBV7-2 and TRBJ2-5, the full variable domain reads GAGVSQSPSNKVTEKGKDVELRCDPISGHTALYWYRQSLGQGLEFLIYFQGNSAPDKSGLPSDRFSAERTGGSVSTLTIQRTQQEDSAVYLCASSLGTKETQYFGPGTRLLVL.